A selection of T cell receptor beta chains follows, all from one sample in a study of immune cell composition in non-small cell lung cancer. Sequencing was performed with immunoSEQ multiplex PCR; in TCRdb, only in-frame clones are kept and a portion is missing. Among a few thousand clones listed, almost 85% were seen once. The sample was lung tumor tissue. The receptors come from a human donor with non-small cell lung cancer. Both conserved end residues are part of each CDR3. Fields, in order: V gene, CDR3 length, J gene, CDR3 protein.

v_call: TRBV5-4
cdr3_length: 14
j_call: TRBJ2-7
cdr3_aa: CASSTSGTGYEQYF

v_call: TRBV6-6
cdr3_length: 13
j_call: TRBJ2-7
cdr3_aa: CATGQGANYEQYF

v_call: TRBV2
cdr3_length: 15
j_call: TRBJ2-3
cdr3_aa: CASSNPGQGEDTQYF

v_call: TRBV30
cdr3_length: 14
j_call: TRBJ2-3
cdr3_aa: CAWSPGTSTDTQYF

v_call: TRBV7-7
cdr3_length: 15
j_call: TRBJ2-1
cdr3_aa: CASSFSWGVGNEQFF

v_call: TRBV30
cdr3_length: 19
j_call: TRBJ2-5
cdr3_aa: CAWSVGQGAAQRILETQYF

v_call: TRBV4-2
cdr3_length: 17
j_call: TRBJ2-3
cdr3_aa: CASSQDGGSELTDTQYF

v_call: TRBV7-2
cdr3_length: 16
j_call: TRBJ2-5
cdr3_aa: CASSPSVRESVETQYF

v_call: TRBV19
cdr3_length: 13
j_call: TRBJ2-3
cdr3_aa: CASSAGLADTQYF

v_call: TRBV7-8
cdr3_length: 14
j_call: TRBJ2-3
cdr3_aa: CASSLRGGVDTQYF

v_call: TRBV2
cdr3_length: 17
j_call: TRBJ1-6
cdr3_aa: CASSHGREDSYNSPLHF

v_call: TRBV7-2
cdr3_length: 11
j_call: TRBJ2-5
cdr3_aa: CASSSKETQYF

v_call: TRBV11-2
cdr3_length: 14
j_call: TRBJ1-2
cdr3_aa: CASSSRTGGYGYTF

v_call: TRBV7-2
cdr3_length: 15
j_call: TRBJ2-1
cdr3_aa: CASSWTSGTGNEQFF

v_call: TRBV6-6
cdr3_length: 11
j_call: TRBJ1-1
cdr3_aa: CASTWTGEAFF

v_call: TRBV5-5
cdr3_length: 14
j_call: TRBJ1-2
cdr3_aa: CASSLGGQFYGYTF

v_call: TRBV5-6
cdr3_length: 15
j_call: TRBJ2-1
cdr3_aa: CASSSGTSGYNEQFF

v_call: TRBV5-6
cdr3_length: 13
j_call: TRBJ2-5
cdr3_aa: CASSLDRGETQYF

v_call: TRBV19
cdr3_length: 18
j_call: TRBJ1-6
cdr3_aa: CASSTLPRQGSYNSPLHF

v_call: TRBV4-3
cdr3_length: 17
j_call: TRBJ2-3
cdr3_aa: CASSQGDGGPSTDTQYF

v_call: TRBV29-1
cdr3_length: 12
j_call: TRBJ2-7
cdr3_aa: CSVRTGGGEQYF

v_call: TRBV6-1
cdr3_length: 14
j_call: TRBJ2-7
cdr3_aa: CASSEVDRVGEQYF

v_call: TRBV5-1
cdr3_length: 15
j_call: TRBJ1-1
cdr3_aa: CASSLDGRPNTEAFF

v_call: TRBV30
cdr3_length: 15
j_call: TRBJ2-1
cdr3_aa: CAWSWASGMYNEQFF

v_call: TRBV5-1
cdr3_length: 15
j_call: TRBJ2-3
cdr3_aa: CASSLLTSGTDTQYF

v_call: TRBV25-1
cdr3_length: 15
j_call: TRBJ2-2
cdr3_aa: CASSDALADTGELFF

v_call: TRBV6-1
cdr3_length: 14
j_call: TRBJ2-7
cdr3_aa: CASSEAQGDYEQYF

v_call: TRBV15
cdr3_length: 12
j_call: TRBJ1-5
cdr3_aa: CATSRDRPAQHF

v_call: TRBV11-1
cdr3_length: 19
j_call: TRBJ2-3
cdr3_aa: CASSILPGLAGGLPDTQYF

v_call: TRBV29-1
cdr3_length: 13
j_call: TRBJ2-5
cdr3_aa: CSVEERVYETQYF

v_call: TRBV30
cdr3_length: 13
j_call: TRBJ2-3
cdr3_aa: CAWSEGLGDTQYF

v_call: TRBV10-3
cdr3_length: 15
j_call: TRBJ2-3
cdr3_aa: CAIAGTSGRTDTQYF

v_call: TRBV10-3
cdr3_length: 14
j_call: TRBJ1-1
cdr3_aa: CAISDLTGGTEAFF

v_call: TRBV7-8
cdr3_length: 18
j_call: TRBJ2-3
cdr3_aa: CASSRRGLAGGNTDTQYF

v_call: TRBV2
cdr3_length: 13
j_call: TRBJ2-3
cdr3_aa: CATFRQGLDTQYF

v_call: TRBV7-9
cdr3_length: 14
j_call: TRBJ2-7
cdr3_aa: CASSFEGGGHEQYF